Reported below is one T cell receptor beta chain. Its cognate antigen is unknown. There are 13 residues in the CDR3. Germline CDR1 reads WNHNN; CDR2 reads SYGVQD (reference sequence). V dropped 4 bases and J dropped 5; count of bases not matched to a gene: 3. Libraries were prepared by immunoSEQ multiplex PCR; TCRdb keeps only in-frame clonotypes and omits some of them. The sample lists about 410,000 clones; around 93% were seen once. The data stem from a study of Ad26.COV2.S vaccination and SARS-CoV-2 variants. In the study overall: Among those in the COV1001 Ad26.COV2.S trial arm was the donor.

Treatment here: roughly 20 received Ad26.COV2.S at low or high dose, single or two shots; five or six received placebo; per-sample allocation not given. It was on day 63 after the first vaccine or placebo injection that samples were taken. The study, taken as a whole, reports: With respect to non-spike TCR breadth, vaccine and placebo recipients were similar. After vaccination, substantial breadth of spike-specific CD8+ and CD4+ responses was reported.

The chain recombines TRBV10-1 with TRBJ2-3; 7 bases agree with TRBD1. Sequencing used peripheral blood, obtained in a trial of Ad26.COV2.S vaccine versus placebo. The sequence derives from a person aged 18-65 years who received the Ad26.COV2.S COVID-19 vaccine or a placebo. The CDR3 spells CASSGSGGDTQYF. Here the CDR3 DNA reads TGCGCCAGCAGTGGTTCAGGGGGAGATACGCAGTATTTT.